These 12 T cell receptor beta chains were all obtained from the same sample, sequenced in a study of beta chain features in type 1 diabetes. Whole-study findings and limits: There was a moderate but significant shortening of TCRB CDR3s in all four CD4+ subsets of Type 1 diabetes patients.

No antigen has been assigned to these receptors. Expressed TCRB transcripts were sequenced after all isolated RNA was converted to cDNA. Assay: immunoSEQ multiplex PCR; the TCRdb copy retains only in-frame clones and omits some. The sample shows about 340,000 clones, roughly 12% of them seen only once. Sequences were obtained from naive CD4+ T cells from blood. The receptors were sampled from a woman younger than 35 with type 1 diabetes.

There are a few counts of this clone. V and J are TRBV27 and TRBJ2-1; D possibly corresponds to TRBD2 (6 bases). This CDR3 contains 15 residues. The V end was cut by 3 bases, the J end by 4 bases, with 13 bases between. Germline values: CDR1 MNHEY, CDR2 SMNVEV (reference sequence). CDR3 coding DNA: TGTGCCAGCAGTTTGTTCCTAGCGACATACAATGAGCAGTTCTTC. It is translated as CASSLFLATYNEQFF.

This clone was observed a handful of times. The V gene is TRBV27, the J gene TRBJ2-7, with 7 bases identical to TRBD2. CDR3 size: 14 residues. Germline CDR1 and CDR2: MNHEY and SMNVEV (reference sequence). The V and J ends lost 5 bases and 5 bases, in that order; junction bases with no gene match: 9. The CDR3 sequence: CASSGGSNSHEQYF. The DNA of the CDR3 is TGTGCCAGCAGTGGCGGGAGCAATTCCCACGAGCAGTACTTC.

This clone turned up a few times. V is TRBV12-5 and J is TRBJ2-4; the D is unclear. Germline lookup yields CDR1 LGHNT and CDR2 FRNRAP. Trimming took 6 bases from V and 8 from J, leaving 8 bases between them. CDR3 length: 11 amino acids. The CDR3 here is CASGAQDIQYF. The CDR3 DNA is TGTGCTAGTGGGGCCCAGGACATTCAGTACTTC.

This clone was counted between two and nine times. A read error is possible here, since a much larger clone lies one base away. The rearrangement links TRBV7-9 to TRBJ2-5; D gene unclear. The germline V gene has CDR1 SEHNR and CDR2 FQNEAQ (reference sequence). The ends were cut back, 5 bases at V and 0 bases at J, with 4 bases in the middle. This CDR3 spans 12 amino acids. This CDR3 is CASSPYQETQYF. The CDR3 DNA sequence: TGTGCCAGCAGCCCGTACCAAGAGACCCAGTACTTC.

This clone showed up just a few times. The rearrangement uses TRBV5-6 and TRBJ1-5; D not resolved. Germline CDR1 SGHDT, CDR2 YYEEEE. V lost 0 bases and J lost 1, with 5 bases in between. The CDR3 consists of 14 residues. CDR3 sequence: CASSLGHSNQPQHF. The CDR3 nucleotides read TGTGCCAGCAGCTTGGGGCACAGCAATCAGCCCCAGCATTTT.

The V call is TRBV15, the J call TRBJ2-1, with TRBD2 matching 11 bases. The CDR3 runs to 18 residues. Trimming removed 3 bases from V and 7 bases from J; junction bases left unmatched: 14. Germline CDR1 is LNHNV and CDR2 is YYDKDF (reference sequence). The CDR3 nucleotides read TGTGCCACCAGCAGGGCCCTAGCGGGAGGTGGGGTTCCAAATGAGCAGTTCTTC. This translates into CATSRALAGGGVPNEQFF.

The chain is built from TRBV5-4 and TRBJ2-3; TRBD2 matches 10 bases. The germline V gene has CDR1 SGHNT and CDR2 YYREEE (reference sequence). The CDR3 covers 17 residues. V shed 4 bases and J 3 bases; nucleotides not matched to a gene: 11. CDR3 loop: CASSGRTSGRITDTQYF. CDR3 nucleotides: TGTGCCAGCAGCGGAAGGACTAGCGGCCGTATTACAGATACGCAGTATTTT.

This rearrangement joins TRBV5-4 to TRBJ2-1; 8 bases line up with TRBD2. Per germline, CDR1 SGHNT and CDR2 YYREEE (reference sequence). This CDR3 comprises 16 residues. Germline trimming cut 0 bases from V and 3 bases from J; bases unmatched to any gene: 5. CDR3 in amino acids: CASSLARGAIYNEQFF. In DNA, the CDR3 is TGTGCCAGCAGCTTGGCGCGGGGGGCCATCTACAATGAGCAGTTCTTC.

The chain uses TRBV15 and TRBJ2-2; TRBD2 matches at 11 bases. With V trimmed by 0 bases and J by 2 bases, 5 bases remained unmatched. The CDR3 extends over 18 amino acids. From germline, CDR1 is LNHNV and CDR2 YYDKDF (reference sequence). CDR3 sequence reads: CATSRELAGVGNTGELFF. As DNA, the CDR3 is TGTGCCACCAGCAGAGAACTAGCGGGAGTCGGTAACACCGGGGAGCTGTTTTTT.

This clone was seen more than once but under ten times. V gene TRBV18 combines with J gene TRBJ2-1, with D possibly being TRBD1 (6 bases). The V end was cut by 2 bases, the J end by 11 bases, with 19 bases between. This CDR3 has 15 residues. Germline V gene data show CDR1 as KGHSH and CDR2 as LQKENI. The CDR3 DNA is TGTGCCAGCTCACCAGTATCAGGCAGGGGATCCCAGCAGTTCTTC. It translates to CASSPVSGRGSQQFF.

The chain recombines TRBV30 with TRBJ2-7; D is uncertain. The CDR3 is 13 amino acids. V was pared by 1 base and J by 6 bases, with 13 bases between. CDR1 GTSNPN and CDR2 SVGIG come from the germline V gene (reference sequence). DNA of the CDR3: TGTGCCTGGAGTGGAAGTCCCGGGTCCGAGCAGTACGTC. The encoded protein is CAWSGSPGSEQYV.

The CDR3 sequence is CASSPPGTSGTNEQFF. DNA for the CDR3: TGTGCCAGCAGTCCCCCGGGGACTAGCGGGACCAATGAGCAGTTCTTC. The V gene is TRBV28, the J gene TRBJ2-1, with TRBD2 matching 13 bases. The V segment lost 5 bases and the J segment 6 bases; nucleotides outside the gene matches: 7. Germline V gene sequence: CDR1 MDHEN, CDR2 SYDVKM. The CDR3 length is 16 residues.